This T cell receptor (beta chain) was sequenced during a study of CD8 T cells in Susac syndrome (dated by TCRdb to between 2018 and 2021). For the wider study: Among the sequenced Susac syndrome patients, over five had clinically active disease and under ten were in clinical remission. At blood withdrawal, Susac syndrome patients were either therapy-naive, taking corticosteroids (in some cases with IVIg as well), or taking IVIg alone. Repertoire sequencing was used to test whether CD8+ T cell activation and differentiation in Susac syndrome was antigen driven. The study compared CD8+ T cell repertoire clonality among over ten healthy donors, roughly 14 Susac syndrome patients and 15 multiple sclerosis patients.

RNA was extracted using the RNeasy kit, and about 0.5 to 1 microgram was reverse transcribed with random hexamers. TCR beta CDR3 regions were amplified with the immunoSEQ multiplex PCR assay covering 54 Vbeta and 13 Jbeta segments. PCR amplification bias was corrected by using a synthetic template baseline for primer optimization and computational correction. The study's processing was this. Reads were assigned to V, D and J genes according to IMGT and analyzed in immunoSEQ Analyzer, with only productive sequences retained. To calculate clonality, Shannon entropy was normalized by log2 of the number of productive unique sequences and then subtracted from one. For each patient and control, public and private clones were evaluated within the 100 most prevalent clones. Clones were defined as Susac-specific when absent from the healthy and MS cohorts, from about 1,100 published viral clones and from other ImmuneACCESS disease sequences. The public reads were run again by TCRdb, first through fastp at Q25 and then through MiXCR, and only productive beta chains were kept. Rows with one shared CDR3 protein collapse into an entry with the most common genes and DNA. The V and J calls, along with clone size, are taken from TCRdb and not from the paper's own processing. This sample holds some 200,000 distinct CDR3 sequences; more than 85% were observed only once. Around 0.16% of the sample is held by the ten biggest clonotypes.

High-throughput TCR beta sequencing profiled peripheral blood CD8+ and CD4+ T cells from healthy donors, Susac syndrome patients and multiple sclerosis patients. Recently defined diagnostic criteria for definite or probable disease were met by the Susac syndrome patients. Bulk CD8+ and CD4+ T cells were purified by magnetic negative isolation, whereas CD8+ TEMRA cells were enriched by FACS. Blood was drawn into EDTA tubes, processed within 24 hours, and PBMCs were isolated by density gradient centrifugation. PBMCs destined for TCR sequencing were cryopreserved in liquid nitrogen and later thawed in a 37 °C water bath. Purity of sorted or isolated CD4+, CD8+ and CD8+ TEMRA cells was at least 90%. In the case of this clonotype: Which antigen it targets is not known. No base-level quality is on record; no much larger clone is a single base apart.

What the work shows at the level of the full study, not this receptor alone: In the total CD8+ and CD8+ TEMRA repertoires, sixteen and five Susac-specific public clones, respectively, were identified. Susac syndrome CD8+ repertoires showed clonal expansion, highest in CD8+ TEMRA cells and greater in clinically active than remitting patients. The study acknowledged that relatively few individuals were included in the TCR sequencing and HLA analysis.

The CDR3 runs 14 residues from the cysteine to the phenylalanine. The kept DNA is CDR3 alone, 42 bases in frame from the first base. Germline trimming amounts to 0 bases on V and 6 bases on J, with 6 as the count of junction bases outside the gene matches. Per the germline V gene (reference sequence), GTSNPN is the CDR1 and SVGIG is the CDR2. The sequenced sample was CD8+ T cells from PBMCs. The V and J genes are TRBV30 and TRBJ2-3, with TRBD1 identical over 7 junction bases. This TCR came from a human donor with Susac syndrome. The DNA sequence is given as TGTGCCTGGAGTGTAACAGGGGTATTTGATACGCAGTATTTT. Translated, this is CAWSVTGVFDTQYF.